This TCR beta chain was profiled in a study of cytomegalovirus exposure and HLA in healthy donors. As for the study in general: As released early, the data held roughly 85 million unique TCRs from HLA-typed donors.

CDR3 length: 14 residues. V gave up 2 bases and J gave up 2 bases; unmatched junction bases: 1. Looked up from germline, CDR1 is SGDLS and CDR2 is YYNGEE. Only a few counts were recorded for this clone. Its antigen is not identified. With 60 Vbeta and 13 Jbeta primers, the PCR was carried out. Sequencing was performed with immunoSEQ multiplex PCR; in TCRdb, only in-frame clones are kept and a portion is missing. The data contain under 250,000 clones, over 75% of them seen just once; the ten biggest clones take up around 1.9%. Overall study results and limits: Later on, an analysis showed TCR association rates differing by HLA locus, with DRB1 the most and HLA-C the fewest.

The TCR was taken from a male donor in good health and CMV-seronegative. The specimen was PBMCs. This chain uses TRBV9 with TRBJ2-3, with 8 bases lining up with TRBD1. The CDR3 DNA is TGTGCCAGCAGCGTGACAGGGGTCACAGATACGCAGTATTTT. It codes for CASSVTGVTDTQYF.